This is a list of T cell receptor beta chains from one sample in a study of CD8+ T cells in alopecia areata. Libraries were prepared by immunoSEQ multiplex PCR; TCRdb keeps only in-frame clonotypes and omits some of them. Of about 150,000 clones listed, 45% to 55% are singletons. Sequenced here: CD8+ T cells sorted from blood, sampled at week 0. The receptors originated from a human donor with alopecia areata. Each CDR3 is given with its conserved first and last residue. D genes are given only for firm matches. A clone size is listed for some rows: how often the clone was seen (once, few, many), or a class if it is expanded.

CDR3	DNA	D	V	J	size
CSVDVRGHYNEQFF	TGCAGCGTTGACGTCCGGGGCCACTACAATGAGCAGTTCTTC	NA	TRBV29-1	TRBJ2-1	NA
CASSQDSSGESSSYNEQFF	TGCGCCAGCAGCCAAGATTCGAGCGGGGAGTCTTCCTCCTACAATGAGCAGTTCTTC	TRBD2	TRBV4-1	TRBJ2-1	NA
CAISESGSSYNSPLHF	TGTGCCATCAGTGAGTCGGGAAGCTCCTATAATTCACCCCTCCACTTT	NA	TRBV10-3	TRBJ1-6	many
CASSEARASNYGYTF	TGTGCCAGCAGTGAGGCCCGGGCCTCTAACTATGGCTACACCTTC	NA	TRBV2	TRBJ1-2	NA
CSALDQENTEAFF	TGCAGCGCCCTGGACCAGGAGAACACTGAAGCTTTCTTT	NA	TRBV29-1	TRBJ1-1	NA
CASSLSGSGPYGYTF	TGTGCCAGCAGCTTATCTGGATCGGGCCCCTATGGCTACACCTTC	NA	TRBV11-2	TRBJ1-2	NA
CASSFRPSSYNSPLHF	TGTGCCAGCAGCTTCCGCCCCAGCTCCTATAATTCACCCCTCCACTTT	NA	TRBV7-2	TRBJ1-6	few
CASSLRPGQGLDYGYTF	TGTGCCAGCAGCCTGCGTCCGGGACAGGGTTTGGACTATGGCTACACCTTC	TRBD1	TRBV7-2	TRBJ1-2	NA
CASRSSGTNEAFF	TGTGCCAGCAGATCCTCCGGGACAAATGAAGCTTTCTTT	NA	TRBV6-6	TRBJ1-1	NA
CASSLAGAYQETQYF	TGTGCCAGCAGCTTAGCGGGGGCTTACCAAGAGACCCAGTACTTC	NA	TRBV7-6	TRBJ2-5	NA
CASSVDGGLAKNIQYF	TGTGCCAGCAGCGTAGATGGGGGCCTAGCCAAAAACATTCAGTACTTC	NA	TRBV9	TRBJ2-4	NA
CASSFGRGNTEAFF	TGCGCCAGCAGCTTCGGGAGGGGGAACACTGAAGCTTTCTTT	NA	TRBV5-1	TRBJ1-1	NA
CASSRRRGQETQYF	TGTGCCAGCAGTCGCCGCAGAGGCCAAGAGACCCAGTACTTC	NA	TRBV6-5	TRBJ2-5	few
CSVEGLASGVFDDTQYF	TGCAGCGTTGAGGGGTTAGCTAGCGGGGTGTTCGATGATACGCAGTATTTT	TRBD2	TRBV29-1	TRBJ2-3	once
CASSMGEMRGQPQHF	TGTGCCAGCAGTATGGGGGAAATGAGGGGTCAGCCCCAGCATTTT	NA	TRBV2	TRBJ1-5	NA
CSVEGERLYGYTF	TGCAGCGTTGAAGGGGAGAGACTCTATGGCTACACCTTC	NA	TRBV29-1	TRBJ1-2	NA
CASSLGFPSGGRTDTQYF	TGTGCCAGCAGCTTAGGTTTTCCTAGCGGGGGGAGGACAGATACGCAGTATTTT	TRBD2	TRBV7-2	TRBJ2-3	few
CASSDRQYAGELFF	TGTGCCAGCAGTGACCGGCAGTATGCCGGGGAGCTGTTTTTT	NA	TRBV25-1	TRBJ2-2	NA
CASSLSTGGYTEAFF	TGTGCCAGCAGCTTATCAACAGGGGGCTATACTGAAGCTTTCTTT	TRBD1	TRBV7-8	TRBJ1-1	NA
CASRINPGDSEQYF	TGCGCCAGCAGAATTAACCCGGGGGACTCCGAGCAGTACTTC	NA	TRBV5-1	TRBJ2-7	NA
CAWSVRGEHEKLFF	TGTGCCTGGAGTGTTCGGGGGGAGCATGAAAAACTGTTTTTT	NA	TRBV30	TRBJ1-4	NA
CSVKTGSLYGYTF	TGCAGCGTGAAGACAGGTTCCCTTTATGGCTACACCTTC	NA	TRBV29-1	TRBJ1-2	NA